The clone carrying this T cell receptor (beta chain) occurred many times. Its antigen is currently unknown. CDR1 is SGHRS, CDR2 YFSETQ, per germline. CDR3 length: 15 residues. J was trimmed by 1 base and V by 4 bases; bases with no gene match: 4. With 500 to 650 ng total RNA as template and a constant-region primer, TCR beta cDNA was made. The TCR beta library was amplified through three nested multiplex PCR rounds in a modified ARM-PCR procedure. Primers for the first two PCR rounds were TRBV1-TRBV30 forward primers and a C-beta reverse primer (roughly 10 cycles per round). A single record per CDR3 protein comes from TCRdb applying MiXCR to the multiplex PCR reads. The sample contains tens of thousands of distinct CDR3 sequences, approximately 74% of which appear only once. This sample was taken from a study of tumor-infiltrating lymphocytes in primary liver carcinoma. Study-level points and caveats: A significantly higher top-250-clone fraction was found in tumors than in blood (p = 0.039). There were only about 8-24% of top clones found in all five tumor regions.

The source material, roughly 18-33 mg of unsorted bulk tissue, was used to co-extract RNA and DNA. All of the tumor samples contained over 80% viable tumor cells. This chain connects TRBV5-1 to TRBJ2-3, with 9 bases aligning to TRBD2. The TCR comes from a middle-aged man with primary liver carcinoma and hepatitis B virus infection. The sample comprised liver tumor tissue from sampling region 4. Described subset: tumor region T4, right-lateral pole. The CDR3 protein is CASSQRTSGTDTQYF. CDR3 coding DNA: TGCGCCAGCAGCCAGAGGACTAGCGGCACAGATACGCAGTATTTT.